This T cell receptor (beta chain) came from a study of shared clonotypes between healthy human individuals (dated by TCRdb to the early 2020s). For the study in its entirety: Three men and a couple of women, aged 18 to 49 years, made up the cohort. Per donor, three plates each were used for CD4 naive and CD4 memory, two for CD8 naive, and one for CD8 memory. The study deeply sequenced blood TCR repertoires of several healthy adults to estimate repertoire size and the extent of clonotype sharing between individuals. Different laboratories and diverse techniques were used to prepare libraries and sequence TCR repertoires, to increase sequencing depth and limit assay-specific biases. Between about 0.8 and 8.9 billion PBMCs per donor were obtained by leukapheresis. Findings and caveats that apply to the study as a whole: The small number of donors limited the genetic and exposure-history diversity represented. Across a few donors, roughly 5% of naive CD4, roughly 3.5% of naive CD8, approximately 2.5% of memory CD4, and over 0.35% of memory CD8 clonotypes were shared. Compared with non-shared clonotypes, clonotypes shared by all four sorted-subset donors had higher generation probabilities. Sampling was restricted to blood, and TCR repertoires in tissue are likely to differ from TCR repertoires in blood. Based on pairwise subsampling, the degree of clonotype sharing among donors was expected to be affected by sequencing depth. Estimated clonotype richness was generally larger for naive than for memory subsets. Incomplete sequencing was indicated by rarefaction of sorted-subset datasets, despite the large sequencing depth.

With regard to this clone: Its antigen is not yet known. The sample holds no much larger clone one base away, and base qualities are not on file.

The germline V gene gives CDR1 as MDHEN and CDR2 as SYDVKM. The CDR3 has 16 amino acids, counting the end cysteine and phenylalanine. Just the 48-base CDR3 DNA is kept, in frame starting at base 1. Trimming accounts for 0 bases at V and 4 bases at J, while the number of junction bases matched to no gene is 5. CD8 naive samples consisted of CD45RO-negative cells that were positively selected for CCR7, yielding a CD45RA+CCR7+ population without TemRA cells. Donors were healthy HIV-negative adults with no recently reported acute infections or vaccinations. Only Caucasian adults living in Nashville, Tennessee, USA were represented among the donors. Blood was obtained by leukapheresis, after which PBMCs were separated by Ficoll-Histopaque density gradient centrifugation and cryopreserved in liquid nitrogen vapor phase. Analytical flow cytometry was used to check the purity and quantity of every magnetically sorted T cell population. Each sorted fraction had its genomic DNA isolated and then quantified by UV absorbance on a Nanodrop 2000c.

Using the deep immunoSEQ assay, multiplex PCR amplified TCR CDR3 regions from genomic DNA. Extracted genomic DNA from each cell subset was spread evenly across all wells of several immunoSEQ 96-well plates, with each plate serving as a replicate. For sorted subsets, each replicate PCR was loaded with approximately 0.2 ug genomic DNA, equivalent to some 31,000 T cell genomes. Purified libraries were measured with a Qubit 3.0 fluorometer, size-checked on a Bioanalyzer 2100, and measured again with the KAPA Library Quantification kit. Every immunoSEQ 96-well plate was sequenced on a dedicated single-read 150-cycle Illumina NextSeq 550 flow cell. On the authors' methods: Because the immunoSEQ output held only junctional sequences and lacked quality scores, the filtering could not match the filtering applied to full-length reads. To assign V/J genes and CDR3, sequences were annotated against IMGT germline references using PyIR, a Python wrapper for IgBLAST v1.9. Reads were filtered out if the reads had weak V/J assignments (E-value above 1e-6), no CDR3, stop codons, out-of-frame junctions, or ambiguous translated residues. A V3J clonotype was defined by an identical inferred V gene, J gene, and CDR3 amino acid sequence. Percentage overlap between repertoires was computed as shared unique clonotypes divided by the size of the smaller repertoire. Three approaches were used to assess repertoire richness: RTK rarefaction, the Chao1 estimator, and Recon v2.1 estimates of unobserved clonotypes. Generation probabilities for all TCRbeta clonotypes obtained by the gDNA method from four donors were computed using OLGA. Entries here come from immuneACCESS through TCRdb and include only in-frame sequences with V and J called. Some clones fail to appear in such tables; in the studies checked, an unresolved V gene covers under half of the shortfall, and the cause of the remainder is unknown. That table supplies the V and J calls and clone size; D and trimming were determined from the DNA. This sample holds more than 2 million clones; 93% were observed only once. The leading ten clones occupy around 1.7% of the sample.

The sequence joins TRBV28 to TRBJ2-7, and 11 junctional nucleotides match TRBD2. The source material was naive CD8+ T cells from PBMCs. Per the publication, the cell subset or site label means: CD45RA+CCR7+. The source is a man between 18 and 35 years old in good health. Some clones in this sample may be carry-over from other donors' samples. The CDR3 loop reads CASSLWTSGKGYEQYF. The DNA is as follows: TGTGCCAGCAGTTTATGGACTAGCGGGAAGGGGTACGAGCAGTACTTC.